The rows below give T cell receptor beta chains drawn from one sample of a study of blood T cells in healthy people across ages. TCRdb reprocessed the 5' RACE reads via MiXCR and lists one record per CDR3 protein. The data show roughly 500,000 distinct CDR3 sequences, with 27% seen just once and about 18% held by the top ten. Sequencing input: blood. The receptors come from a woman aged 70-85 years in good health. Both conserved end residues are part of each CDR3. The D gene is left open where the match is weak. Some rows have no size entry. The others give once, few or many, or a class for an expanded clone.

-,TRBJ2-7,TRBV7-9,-,TGTGCCAGCAGCTTCGGCGAGGGTGAGCAGTACTTC,CASSFGEGEQYF
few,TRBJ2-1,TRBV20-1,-,TGCAGTGCTAGTAAGGGAAACAATGAGCAGTTCTTC,CSASKGNNEQFF
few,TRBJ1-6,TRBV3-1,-,TGTGCCAGCAGCCAAGCAACCAGCCTTTCACCCCTCCACTTT,CASSQATSLSPLHF
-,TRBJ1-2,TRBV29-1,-,TGCAGCGTCCTAGGAGGCAGCTATGGCTACACCTTC,CSVLGGSYGYTF
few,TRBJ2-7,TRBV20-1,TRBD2,TGCAGTGCTAGTGGCAGCGGGGTCACCATGCCGTACTTC,CSASGSGVTMPYF
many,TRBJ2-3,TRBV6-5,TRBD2,TGTGCCAGCAGCCGTGGTAGCGGGGGGGGCACAGATACGCAGTATTTT,CASSRGSGGGTDTQYF
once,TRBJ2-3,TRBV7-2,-,TGTGCCAGCAGCTTAGCGTTATGGACGGGGCCTAGCACAGATACGCAGTATTTT,CASSLALWTGPSTDTQYF
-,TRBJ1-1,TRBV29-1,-,TGCAGCGTCGGGGGGCAGGGCCGAACTGAAGCTTTCTTT,CSVGGQGRTEAFF
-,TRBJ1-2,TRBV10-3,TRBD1,TGTGCCATCAGTGAGTCAAAGGGGGCTGATGGCTACACCTTC,CAISESKGADGYTF
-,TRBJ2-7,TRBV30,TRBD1,TGTGCCTGGAGAACCGGGACAGCTAACTACGAGCAGTACTTC,CAWRTGTANYEQYF